Following are 24 T cell receptor beta chains from one sample sequenced in a study of cytomegalovirus exposure and HLA in healthy donors. Primers: 60 Vbeta forward and 13 Jbeta reverse. Sequenced by immunoSEQ multiplex PCR; TCRdb stores in-frame clones only, minus some. The sample has around 190,000 clones, 82% seen once; the top ten hold about 0.5%. The sample taken for sequencing was PBMCs. Every receptor here comes from a woman in her fifties or sixties in good health and CMV-seronegative.

The V call is TRBV28, the J call TRBJ2-7; D is possibly TRBD1 (6 bases). Trimming shortened V by 5 bases and J by 5 bases, and 13 bases separated the two germline ends. The germline gives CDR1 MDHEN, CDR2 SYDVKM. The CDR3 totals 13 residues. CDR3 sequence reads: CASSPRQDDEQYF. The CDR3, as DNA: TGTGCCAGCAGTCCGAGACAGGACGACGAGCAGTACTTC.

This chain joins TRBV28 and TRBJ2-7, with TRBD1 matching 8 bases. J lost 6 bases, V lost 3 bases, and 10 bases had no gene match. CDR3 length: 15 residues. CDR1 is MDHEN, CDR2 SYDVKM, per germline. CDR3 region: CASSFFETGAAEQYF. For the CDR3, the DNA is TGTGCCAGCAGTTTTTTCGAGACAGGGGCTGCCGAGCAGTACTTC.

The chain joins TRBV29-1 to TRBJ2-5; 8 bases are shared with TRBD1. V shed 1 base, J shed 4 bases, and the junction held 5 bases outside the gene matches. CDR1 is SQVTM and CDR2 is ANQGSEA in the germline V gene. The CDR3 has 14 amino acids. The CDR3 protein is CSVEAETGVETQYF. The CDR3 nucleotides are TGCAGCGTTGAAGCCGAGACAGGGGTAGAGACCCAGTACTTC. Full variable domain (remainder filled in from reference TRBV29-1 and TRBJ2-5): SAVISQKPSRDICQRGTSLTIQCQVDSQVTMMFWYRQQPGQSLTLIATANQGSEATYESGFVIDKFPISRPNLTFSTLTVSNMSPEDSSIYLCSVEAETGVETQYFGPGTRLLVL.

The count of this clone is one. This chain uses TRBV29-1 with TRBJ2-5; 10 bases map to TRBD2. The J segment lost 5 bases and the V segment lost 4 bases, leaving 16 bases of the junction unmatched. The CDR3 runs to 17 residues. CDR1 is SQVTM, CDR2 ANQGSEA, per germline. CDR3 bases: TGCAGCGTTGTATTTGTAAGCGGGGGGGCCATAACCGAGACCCAGTACTTC. Protein: CSVVFVSGGAITETQYF.

The chain joins TRBV14 to TRBJ2-2, with 13 bases fitting TRBD2. The CDR3 has 16 residues. CDR1 is SGHDN and CDR2 is FVKESK in the germline V gene. V gave up 5 bases and J gave up 7 bases; unmatched junction bases: 7. The CDR3 DNA reads as TGTGCCAGCAGCTCGCCGGGACTAGCGGGGATCGGGGAGCTGTTTTTT. As protein: CASSSPGLAGIGELFF.

This chain uses TRBV18 with TRBJ1-1; D gene ambiguous. The CDR3 sequence is 14 residues long. The germline gives CDR1 KGHSH, CDR2 LQKENI. The germline V and J ends were trimmed by 2 bases and 2 bases, with 9 bases remaining between them. The CDR3 loop reads CASSPVSVNTEAFF. The DNA for the CDR3 is TGTGCCAGCTCACCAGTATCAGTTAACACTGAAGCTTTCTTT.

This chain links TRBV28 with TRBJ2-7; 13 bases are a match to TRBD2. Germline V gives CDR1 MDHEN, CDR2 SYDVKM. The CDR3 loop spans 16 amino acids. Trimming took 2 bases from V and 5 from J; bases not matched to a gene: 6. For the CDR3, the DNA is TGTGCCAGCAGTTTAGCACTAGCGGGAGGGCCTCACGAGCAGTACTTC. It translates to CASSLALAGGPHEQYF.

This clone was seen once. This chain connects TRBV5-1 to TRBJ1-4, with 8 bases lining up with TRBD1. CDR1 is SGHRS, CDR2 YFSETQ, per germline. This CDR3 is built from 14 residues. Trimming removed 4 bases from V and 8 bases from J; junction bases left unmatched: 7. In DNA, the CDR3 is TGCGCCAGCAGCGAACAGGGGGGGTTGGAAAAACTGTTTTTT. As protein: CASSEQGGLEKLFF.

The V gene is TRBV5-6, the J gene TRBJ2-7, with 9 nucleotides matching TRBD1. CDR3 length equals 16 residues. J lost 7 bases, V lost 5 bases, and 16 bases had no gene match. Germline CDR1 and CDR2: SGHDT and YYEEEE. The CDR3 spells CASRSTPDRGIREQYF. The CDR3, as DNA: TGTGCCAGCAGATCAACCCCGGACAGGGGTATTCGGGAGCAGTACTTC.

The chain joins TRBV25-1 to TRBJ1-5, with D perhaps TRBD1 (5 bases). Trimming removed 3 bases at V and 6 bases at J, with 9 bases between. Per the germline V gene, CDR1 is MGHDK and CDR2 is SYGVNS. This CDR3 is 13 amino acids long. The CDR3 loop is CASSEQGAQPQHF. The CDR3, as DNA: TGTGCCAGCAGTGAGCAGGGCGCTCAGCCCCAGCATTTT.

The chain recombines TRBV5-1 with TRBJ1-6; 7 bases are shared with TRBD1. V shed 3 bases and J 7 bases; nucleotides not matched to a gene: 7. The CDR3 has 15 residues. CDR1 and CDR2 from the germline V gene are SGHRS and YFSETQ. The CDR3 loop reads CASSSEGAQNSPLHF. In DNA, the CDR3 is TGCGCCAGCAGCTCGGAGGGGGCCCAAAATTCACCCCTCCACTTT.

V is TRBV7-9 and J is TRBJ1-1; D uncertain. Trimming removed 5 bases from V and 3 bases from J, with 4 bases in between. The CDR3 spans 11 residues. Germline assignment: CDR1 SEHNR and CDR2 FQNEAQ (reference sequence). The CDR3 DNA reads TGTGCCAGCAGCCAGGACACTGAAGCTTTCTTT. Translation: CASSQDTEAFF.

The V gene is TRBV14, the J gene TRBJ2-1, with 7 bases matching TRBD2. With V trimmed by 3 bases and J by 4 bases, 9 bases remained unmatched. The germline gives CDR1 SGHDN, CDR2 FVKESK. The CDR3 is 16 amino acids. The CDR3 nucleotides read TGTGCCAGCAGCCAGCGACCTAGCGGAACATACAATGAGCAGTTCTTC. The encoded protein is CASSQRPSGTYNEQFF.

This clone has just a few counts. The CDR3 DNA reads as TGTGCCAGCAGTTACACCTCTAAACAGGGGGGAACGCAGTATTTT. Its protein product is CASSYTSKQGGTQYF. The chain couples TRBV6-5 to TRBJ2-3; TRBD1 agrees at 8 bases. V gave up 2 bases and J gave up 9 bases; unmatched junction bases: 10. The CDR3 extends over 15 amino acids. The germline V gene encodes CDR1 MNHEY and CDR2 SVGAGI.

The rearrangement uses TRBV7-8 and TRBJ1-2, with 8 bases matching TRBD1. The CDR3 runs to 15 residues. The junction had 8 bases not matched to a gene; V was cut back by 5 bases and J by 3 bases. Germline loops: CDR1 SGHVS, CDR2 FQNEAQ. The CDR3 nucleotides read TGTGCCAGCAGCCCTGGACAGGGATGGGACTATGGCTACACCTTC. It specifies CASSPGQGWDYGYTF.

This chain links TRBV18 with TRBJ2-7; a possible D gene is TRBD2 (7 bases). The V gene lost 6 bases and the J gene lost 4 bases, with 22 bases spanning the gap. Germline values: CDR1 KGHSH, CDR2 LQKENI. CDR3 size: 16 residues. The CDR3 region has the DNA TGTGCCAGCTCTCAAAACGTGGCGGGGGCGGGGTACGAGCAGTACTTC. As protein: CASSQNVAGAGYEQYF.

V usage is TRBV5-1 and J usage is TRBJ2-7; 11 nucleotides match TRBD1. Germline V gene sequence: CDR1 SGHRS, CDR2 YFSETQ. The CDR3 has 16 amino acids. Losses at the gene ends were 3 bases for V and 3 bases for J; bases not matched to a gene: 8. CDR3 sequence: CASSWGTDRGLYEQYF. The CDR3 nucleotides read TGCGCCAGCAGCTGGGGGACGGACAGGGGGCTCTACGAGCAGTACTTC.

This chain connects TRBV27 to TRBJ1-1, with 7 bases aligning to TRBD1. The CDR3 spans 14 residues. Germline lookup yields CDR1 MNHEY and CDR2 SMNVEV (reference sequence). V lost 2 bases and J lost 1; bases outside the gene matches: 1. CDR3 residues: CASSLQGGNTEAFF. The CDR3 DNA sequence: TGTGCCAGCAGTTTACAGGGGGGGAACACTGAAGCTTTCTTT.

The rearrangement links TRBV19 to TRBJ1-1; tentative D call: TRBD1 (5 bases). Trimming cost V 3 bases and J 0 bases, with 14 bases left between them. The CDR3 has 16 residues. CDR1 is LNHDA, CDR2 SQIVND, per germline (reference sequence). In nucleotides, the CDR3 is TGTGCCAGTAGTATCTGGGCGGGACGGATGAACACTGAAGCTTTCTTT. Its translation: CASSIWAGRMNTEAFF. The variable domain in full, completed from reference TRBV19 and TRBJ1-1, reads DGGITQSPKYLFRKEGQNVTLSCEQNLNHDAMYWYRQDPGQGLRLIYYSQIVNDFQKGDIAEGYSVSREKKESFPLTVTSAQKNPTAFYLCASSIWAGRMNTEAFFGQGTRLTVV.

The chain recombines TRBV2 with TRBJ2-4; 8 bases agree with TRBD2. Unmatched junction bases numbered 10, after V lost 5 bases and J lost 7 bases. This CDR3 comprises 15 residues. Germline V gives CDR1 SNHLY, CDR2 FYNNEI. The CDR3 region is CASSFSSGPENIQYF. The DNA of the CDR3 is TGTGCCAGCAGTTTCTCTAGCGGGCCAGAGAACATTCAGTACTTC.

The chain combines TRBV10-3 with TRBJ1-1; TRBD1 agrees at 7 bases. With 6 bases clipped from V and 2 bases from J, the junction kept 3 bases outside the gene matches. The CDR3 has 13 amino acids. Per the germline V gene, CDR1 is ENHRY and CDR2 is SYGVKD. The CDR3 spells CAIRGTVNTEAFF. The CDR3 bases are TGTGCCATCAGGGGGACAGTCAACACTGAAGCTTTCTTT.

V usage is TRBV28 and J usage is TRBJ2-7; 11 bases map to TRBD2. The trim removed 6 bases at V and 0 bases at J, leaving 7 bases unmatched. Germline-derived CDR1 and CDR2 are MDHEN and SYDVKM. The CDR3 contains 16 residues. The CDR3 is CASSSPSGRSSYEQYF. DNA of the CDR3: TGTGCCAGCAGCTCCCCTAGCGGGAGGTCCTCCTACGAGCAGTACTTC.

The rearrangement uses TRBV9 and TRBJ1-4; tentative D call: TRBD1 (5 bases). Trimming stripped 3 bases from V and 4 bases from J, with 13 bases between. Germline lookup yields CDR1 SGDLS and CDR2 YYNGEE. The CDR3 is 15 residues long. CDR3 amino acids: CASSARRQFNEKLFF. The CDR3 coding sequence is TGTGCCAGCAGCGCCAGAAGACAGTTTAATGAAAAACTGTTTTTT. The complete variable domain, with remaining parts taken from reference TRBV9 and TRBJ1-4, reads DSGVTQTPKHLITATGQRVTLRCSPRSGDLSVYWYQQSLDQGLQFLIQYYNGEERAKGNILERFSAQQFPDLHSELNLSSLELGDSALYFCASSARRQFNEKLFFGSGTQLSVL.

CDR3 loop: CAIEPEGGNYGYTF. The CDR3 region has the DNA TGTGCCATCGAACCAGAGGGTGGGAACTATGGCTACACCTTC. The V and J genes are TRBV6-6 and TRBJ1-2; D ambiguous. V shed 10 bases and J shed 2 bases, with 17 bases lying between them. CDR1 is MNHNY, CDR2 SVGAGI, per germline (reference sequence). The CDR3 has 14 amino acids.